What follows are 19 T cell receptor beta chains derived from one specimen sequenced in a study of blood T cell repertoires in COVID-19. Produced via immunoSEQ multiplex PCR; TCRdb's table is partial and in-frame only. This sample has 20,000 to 25,000 clones, with more than 85% found just once. Sequencing input: peripheral blood. All receptors come from a woman aged 60-70 years with active COVID-19.

The chain links TRBV9 to TRBJ2-5, with a possible D match to TRBD2 (6 bases). V lost 4 bases and J lost 5, with 18 bases in between. The CDR3 has 15 amino acids. The germline V gene encodes CDR1 SGDLS and CDR2 YYNGEE. The DNA of the CDR3 is TGTGCCAGCAGCTCAGGTGGCGGCCGGGGGGAGACCCAGTACTTC. Protein product: CASSSGGGRGETQYF.

V usage is TRBV20-1 and J usage is TRBJ1-1; D is possibly TRBD1 (5 bases). Germline V lookup: CDR1 DFQATT, CDR2 SNEGSKA (reference sequence). V lost 3 bases to trimming and J lost 4 bases, with 15 bases between them. The CDR3 is 14 residues long. In nucleotides, the CDR3 is TGCAGTGCTAGTTCGCCAGGGCCGGCCACTGAAGCTTTCTTT. Translation: CSASSPGPATEAFF.

This clone turned up a few times. The chain combines TRBV7-9 with TRBJ2-3, with TRBD1 as a possible D gene (6 bases). V shed 4 bases and J shed 5 bases, with 19 bases lying between them. The V gene's germline CDR1 is SEHNR and CDR2 FQNEAQ (reference sequence). This CDR3 contains 16 residues. The CDR3 DNA is TGTGCCAGCAGCTCATGGGACACACTCGCGGGAGATACGCAGTATTTT. Its protein is CASSSWDTLAGDTQYF.

The rearrangement links TRBV5-1 to TRBJ2-3, with D perhaps TRBD2 (6 bases). V gave up 3 bases and J gave up 5 bases, with 19 bases separating them. CDR1 is SGHRS and CDR2 is YFSETQ in the germline V gene. This CDR3 spans 16 amino acids. The CDR3 is CASSSGRRGGLDTQYF. DNA of the CDR3: TGCGCCAGCAGCTCCGGGCGGCGGGGCGGTTTAGATACGCAGTATTTT.

This clone was detected only a few times. The gene calls are TRBV20-1 and TRBJ2-1; D gene ambiguous. The V end lost 6 bases, the J end lost 7 bases, and 10 bases lay between the germline ends. The CDR3 extends over 11 amino acids. Germline V gene data show CDR1 as DFQATT and CDR2 as SNEGSKA (reference sequence). Here the CDR3 reads CSATRSNEQFF. CDR3 in DNA: TGCAGTGCAACCCGTAGTAATGAGCAGTTCTTC.

V gene TRBV2 combines with J gene TRBJ1-6, with TRBD1 matching over 8 bases. Looked up from germline, CDR1 is SNHLY and CDR2 is FYNNEI. The CDR3 is 14 amino acids. V was pared by 8 bases and J by 10 bases, with 10 bases of the junction left unmatched. The CDR3 DNA reads TGTGCCAGCTCTCAGGGGGCTGTTCGGTCACCCCTCCACTTT. Its translation: CASSQGAVRSPLHF.

V usage is TRBV6-1 and J usage is TRBJ1-5; no clear D gene. The CDR3 loop spans 14 amino acids. Trimming removed 1 base from V and 5 bases from J, with 9 bases in between. Germline CDR1 is MNHNS and CDR2 is SASEGT. The CDR3 here is CASSEGTPYQPQHF. In DNA form, the CDR3 reads TGTGCCAGCAGTGAAGGGACTCCGTATCAGCCCCAGCATTTT.

The chain recombines TRBV19 with TRBJ1-6; tentatively, D is TRBD1 (5 bases). V lost 7 bases, J lost 10 bases, and 11 bases lay in between. CDR1 LNHDA and CDR2 SQIVND come from the germline V gene (reference sequence). The CDR3 is 12 amino acids. The CDR3 DNA follows: TGTGCCAGTACCAACAGACAGTCACCCCTCCACTTT. Residues: CASTNRQSPLHF.

The chain has TRBV13 and TRBJ2-5; D is ambiguous. Trimming took 5 bases from V and 2 from J, leaving 9 bases between them. The CDR3 is 13 amino acids. The germline CDR1 and CDR2 sequences are PRHDT and FYEKMQ (reference sequence). The CDR3 sequence is CASSPPQQETQYF. The DNA for the CDR3 is TGTGCCAGCAGCCCCCCGCAGCAAGAGACCCAGTACTTC. The full variable domain, with the rest looked up from reference TRBV13 and TRBJ2-5, is AAGVIQSPRHLIKEKRETATLKCYPIPRHDTVYWYQQGPGQDPQFLISFYEKMQSDKGSIPDRFSAQQFSDYHSELNMSSLELGDSALYFCASSPPQQETQYFGPGTRLLVL.

The chain links TRBV9 to TRBJ2-5, with 8 bases fitting TRBD2. Per the germline V gene, CDR1 is SGDLS and CDR2 is YYNGEE. The CDR3 sequence is 17 residues long. Trimming took 4 bases from V and 1 from J; bases not matched to a gene: 12. The CDR3 DNA sequence: TGTGCCAGCAGCAAATCAACTAGCGGAGCACTCCAAGAGACCCAGTACTTC. Translated, it gives CASSKSTSGALQETQYF.

The count of this clone is one. The chain employs TRBV6-5 and TRBJ1-2; D uncertain. The CDR3 totals 12 residues. With 10 bases removed from V and 7 bases from J, the gap between germline ends came to 16 bases. Germline CDR1 MNHEY, CDR2 SVGAGI. The CDR3 DNA reads as TGTGCCACCCAAGCAATCCGCGGTGGCTACACCTTC. Its protein product is CATQAIRGGYTF.

V and J are TRBV3-1 (or the pseudogene TRBV3-2) and TRBJ2-1, with a weak D call TRBD1 (7 bases). The CDR3 is made up of 14 amino acids. V dropped 7 bases and J dropped 7 bases, with 17 bases sitting between them. Germline V gene lookup returns CDR1 LGHDT and CDR2 YNNKEL (reference sequence). The CDR3 protein is CASTPTRGRNEQFF. CDR3 in DNA: TGTGCCAGCACTCCGACTAGGGGGCGGAATGAGCAGTTCTTC.

The V and J genes are TRBV2 and TRBJ2-5, with a weak D call TRBD1 (5 bases). The germline V gene has CDR1 SNHLY and CDR2 FYNNEI. V was clipped by 4 bases and J by 5 bases, with 17 bases between them. CDR3 length: 15 amino acids. The CDR3 reads CASSGLGRAVETQYF. CDR3 DNA: TGTGCCAGCAGTGGACTGGGCAGGGCGGTGGAGACCCAGTACTTC. Together with reference TRBV2 and TRBJ2-5, the CDR3 gives the full variable domain: EPEVTQTPSHQVTQMGQEVILRCVPISNHLYFYWYRQILGQKVEFLVSFYNNEISEKSEIFDDQFSVERPDGSNFTLKIRSTKLEDSAMYFCASSGLGRAVETQYFGPGTRLLVL.

The CDR3 spells CASSTSKLNTEAFF. The CDR3 region has the DNA TGTGCCAGCAGTACCTCGAAGCTGAACACTGAAGCTTTCTTT. The chain employs TRBV28 and TRBJ1-1; D remains unclear. V lost 5 bases and J 0 bases, leaving 10 bases between the germline ends. Germline CDR1 MDHEN, CDR2 SYDVKM. This CDR3 has 14 amino acids.

The chain uses TRBV7-8 and TRBJ2-5, with a tentative D call TRBD1 (5 bases). The CDR3 covers 15 residues. The V gene lost 0 bases and the J gene lost 1 base, with 9 bases spanning the gap. Germline V gene sequence: CDR1 SGHVS, CDR2 FQNEAQ. The CDR3 DNA reads TGTGCCAGCAGCTTAGCCGAGACAGCCCAAGAGACCCAGTACTTC. It encodes CASSLAETAQETQYF.

The chain has TRBV3-1 (or the pseudogene TRBV3-2) and TRBJ2-5, with 10 bases identical to TRBD2. CDR3 length: 16 residues. Germline V gene sequence: CDR1 LGHDT, CDR2 YNNKEL (reference sequence). The V segment lost 0 bases and the J segment 7 bases; nucleotides outside the gene matches: 8. The CDR3 region is CASSQDASGGAGTQYF. Here the CDR3 DNA reads TGTGCCAGCAGCCAAGATGCCAGCGGGGGGGCAGGGACCCAGTACTTC.

The chain combines TRBV12-3 or TRBV12-4 with TRBJ1-5; D remains unclear. The CDR3 spans 12 residues. V was shortened by 3 bases and J by 7 bases, with 7 bases between the two germline ends. CDR3: CASSFLPQPQHF. As DNA, the CDR3 is TGTGCCAGCAGTTTCCTCCCGCAGCCCCAGCATTTT.

J is TRBJ1-5 and V is TRBV3-1 (or the pseudogene TRBV3-2); tentative D call: TRBD1 (5 bases). CDR3 length equals 15 residues. V was trimmed by 3 bases and J by 0 bases, leaving 9 bases between them. Germline-derived CDR1 and CDR2 are LGHDT and YNNKEL (reference sequence). The CDR3 region is CASSQGGYSNQPQHF. DNA for the CDR3: TGTGCCAGCAGCCAGGGGGGTTATAGCAATCAGCCCCAGCATTTT.

The rearrangement links TRBV5-5 to TRBJ1-1; no firm D call. The ends were cut back, 5 bases at V and 0 bases at J, with 14 bases in the middle. The germline V gene has CDR1 SGHKS and CDR2 YYEKEE (reference sequence). The CDR3 runs 15 residues. This CDR3 is CASSPRLSLNTEAFF. The CDR3 bases are TGTGCCAGCAGTCCGAGACTCTCTCTGAACACTGAAGCTTTCTTT.